This T cell receptor beta chain originates from a study of CD8 T cells in Susac syndrome. The authors negatively isolated CD8+ and CD4+ T cells and FACS-enriched TEMRA cells. V was pared by 5 bases and J by 13 bases, with 15 bases of the junction left unmatched. This CDR3 spans 14 amino acids. In germline, CDR1 is SGHTA, CDR2 FQGTGA. An amount of RNA that ranged from roughly 0.5 to 1 ug was reverse transcribed with random hexamers. TCRdb used MiXCR to reprocess the immunoSEQ multiplex PCR reads, holding one entry per CDR3 protein. The table shows 150,000 or so distinct CDR3 sequences, with 93% occurring only once.

The TCR comes from a human donor in good health. The chain uses TRBV7-3 and TRBJ1-1, with TRBD1 matching over 8 bases. The sequenced material came from CD4+ T cells from PBMCs. The CDR3 reads CASSPRATGAKVFF. The CDR3 DNA is TGTGCCAGCAGCCCCAGGGCGACAGGGGCAAAGGTTTTCTTT. Using reference TRBV7-3 and TRBJ1-1 for the parts outside the CDR3, the full variable domain is GAGVSQTPSNKVTEKGKYVELRCDPISGHTALYWYRQSLGQGPEFLIYFQGTGAADDSGLPNDRFFAVRPEGSVSTLKIQRTERGDSAVYLCASSPRATGAKVFFGQGTRLTVV.